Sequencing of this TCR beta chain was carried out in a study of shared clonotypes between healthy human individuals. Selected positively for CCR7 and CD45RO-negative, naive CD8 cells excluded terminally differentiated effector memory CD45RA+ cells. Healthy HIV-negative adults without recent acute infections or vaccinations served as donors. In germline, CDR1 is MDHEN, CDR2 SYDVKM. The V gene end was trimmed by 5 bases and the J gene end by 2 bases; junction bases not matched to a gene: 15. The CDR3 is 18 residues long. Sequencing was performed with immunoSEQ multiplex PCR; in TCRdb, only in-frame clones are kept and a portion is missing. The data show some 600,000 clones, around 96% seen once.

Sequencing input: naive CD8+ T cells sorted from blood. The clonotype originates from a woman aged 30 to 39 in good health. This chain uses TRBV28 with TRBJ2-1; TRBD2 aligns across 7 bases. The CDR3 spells CASSIPPWRESPYNEQFF. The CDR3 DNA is TGTGCCAGCAGTATACCCCCATGGCGGGAGAGCCCCTACAATGAGCAGTTCTTC. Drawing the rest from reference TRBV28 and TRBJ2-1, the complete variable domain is DVKVTQSSRYLVKRTGEKVFLECVQDMDHENMFWYRQDPGLGLRLIYFSYDVKMKEKGDIPEGYSVSREKKERFSLILESASTNQTSMYLCASSIPPWRESPYNEQFFGPGTRLTVL.